The clone carrying this T cell receptor (beta chain) was seen at least ten times. Trimming shortened V by 4 bases and J by 2 bases, and 11 bases separated the two germline ends. The CDR3 consists of 15 residues. Germline V CDR1 and CDR2: KGHDR, SFDVKD. Alpha and beta constant-region primers primed reverse transcription of around 500 ng RNA. Each of the alpha and beta chains got its own library through chain-specific third strand synthesis with indices. TCRdb processed the 5' RACE reads anew with MiXCR; each CDR3 protein has one entry. This table has roughly 10,000 distinct CDR3 sequences, about 5.2% appearing once. All unsorted peripheral T cells were captured because whole blood was used without fractionation. The record originates from a study of HIV-infected patients and healthy controls.

This material consisted of blood, taken before antiretroviral therapy. The chain has TRBV24-1 and TRBJ1-5; no reliable D call. The receptor comes from an adult with HIV infection. The CDR3 sequence is CATSDHDGGNQPQHF. CDR3 sequence (DNA): TGTGCCACCAGTGACCATGACGGAGGCAATCAGCCCCAGCATTTT.